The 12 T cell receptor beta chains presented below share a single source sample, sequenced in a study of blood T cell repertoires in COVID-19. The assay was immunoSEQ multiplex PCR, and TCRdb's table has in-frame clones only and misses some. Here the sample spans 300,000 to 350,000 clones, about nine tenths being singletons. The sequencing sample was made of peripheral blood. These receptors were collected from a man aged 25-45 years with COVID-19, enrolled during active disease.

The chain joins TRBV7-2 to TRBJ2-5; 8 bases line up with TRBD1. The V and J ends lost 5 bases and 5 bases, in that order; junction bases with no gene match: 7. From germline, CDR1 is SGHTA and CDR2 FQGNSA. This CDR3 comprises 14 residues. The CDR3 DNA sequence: TGTGCCAGCAGCCAAACAGGGGGGTTGGAGACCCAGTACTTC. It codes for CASSQTGGLETQYF.

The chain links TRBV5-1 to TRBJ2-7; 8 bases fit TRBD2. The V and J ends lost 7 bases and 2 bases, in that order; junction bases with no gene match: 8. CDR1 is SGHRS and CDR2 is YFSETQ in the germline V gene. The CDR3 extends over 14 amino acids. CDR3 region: CASSGGQVAYEQYF. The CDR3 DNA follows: TGCGCCAGCTCGGGGGGGCAGGTTGCCTACGAGCAGTACTTC.

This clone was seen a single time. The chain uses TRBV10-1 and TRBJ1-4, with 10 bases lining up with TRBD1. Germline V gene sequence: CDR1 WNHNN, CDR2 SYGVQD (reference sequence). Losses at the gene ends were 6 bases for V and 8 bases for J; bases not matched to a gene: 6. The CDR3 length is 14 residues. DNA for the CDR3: TGCGCCAGCAGACGACAGGGGGCGGAGGAAAAACTGTTTTTT. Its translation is CASRRQGAEEKLFF.

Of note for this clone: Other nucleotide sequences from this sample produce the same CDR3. The CDR3 DNA reads TGTGCCAGTAGTCGGGACAGCCTCTATGGCTACACCTTC. This sequence encodes CASSRDSLYGYTF. This rearrangement joins TRBV19 to TRBJ1-2; 7 bases are shared with TRBD1. J lost 4 bases, V lost 5 bases, and 4 bases had no gene match. Germline assignment: CDR1 LNHDA and CDR2 SQIVND (reference sequence). This CDR3 has 13 residues. Combining the CDR3 with reference TRBV19 and TRBJ1-2 gives the whole variable domain DGGITQSPKYLFRKEGQNVTLSCEQNLNHDAMYWYRQDPGQGLRLIYYSQIVNDFQKGDIAEGYSVSREKKESFPLTVTSAQKNPTAFYLCASSRDSLYGYTFGSGTRLTVV.

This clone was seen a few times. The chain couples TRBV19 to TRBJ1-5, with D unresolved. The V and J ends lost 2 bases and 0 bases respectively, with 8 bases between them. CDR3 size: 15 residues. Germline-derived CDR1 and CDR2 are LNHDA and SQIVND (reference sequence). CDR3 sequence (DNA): TGTGCCAGTAGTATATTTGCCTATAGCAATCAGCCCCAGCATTTT. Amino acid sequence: CASSIFAYSNQPQHF.

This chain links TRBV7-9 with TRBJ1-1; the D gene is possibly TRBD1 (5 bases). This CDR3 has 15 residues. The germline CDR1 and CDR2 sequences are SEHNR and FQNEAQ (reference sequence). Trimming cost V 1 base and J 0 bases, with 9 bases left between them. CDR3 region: CASSLEDRLNTEAFF. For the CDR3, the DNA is TGTGCCAGCAGCTTAGAAGACAGACTGAACACTGAAGCTTTCTTT.

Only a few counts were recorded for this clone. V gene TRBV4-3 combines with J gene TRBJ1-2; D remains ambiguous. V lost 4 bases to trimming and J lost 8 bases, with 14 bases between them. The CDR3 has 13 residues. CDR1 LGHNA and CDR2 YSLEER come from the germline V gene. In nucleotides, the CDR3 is TGCGCCAGCAGCCCGGCCCTTAGGAGGGGCTACACCTTC. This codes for CASSPALRRGYTF.

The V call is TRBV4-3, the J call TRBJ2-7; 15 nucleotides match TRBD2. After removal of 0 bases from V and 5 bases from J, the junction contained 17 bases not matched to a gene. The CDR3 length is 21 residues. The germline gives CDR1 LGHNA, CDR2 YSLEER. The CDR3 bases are TGCGCCAGCAGCCAAGATTTGGGCCCGGGACTAGCGGGAGGACCACTCCACGAGCAGTACTTC. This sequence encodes CASSQDLGPGLAGGPLHEQYF.

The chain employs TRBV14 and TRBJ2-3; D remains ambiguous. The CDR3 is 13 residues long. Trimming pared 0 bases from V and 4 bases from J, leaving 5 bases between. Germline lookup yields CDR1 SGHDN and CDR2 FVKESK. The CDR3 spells CASSQDPSDTQYF. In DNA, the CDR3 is TGTGCCAGCAGCCAAGACCCCTCAGATACGCAGTATTTT.

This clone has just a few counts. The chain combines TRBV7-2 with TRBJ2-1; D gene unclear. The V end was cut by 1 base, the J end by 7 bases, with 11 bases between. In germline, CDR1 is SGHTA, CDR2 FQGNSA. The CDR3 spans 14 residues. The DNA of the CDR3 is TGTGCCAGCAGCTTAGGAGGTTCTACGAATGAGCAGTTCTTC. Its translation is CASSLGGSTNEQFF.

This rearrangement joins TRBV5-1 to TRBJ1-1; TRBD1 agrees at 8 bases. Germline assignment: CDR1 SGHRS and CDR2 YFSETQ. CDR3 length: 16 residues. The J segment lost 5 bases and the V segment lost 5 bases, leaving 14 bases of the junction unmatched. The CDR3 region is CASSRAIQGAQTEAFF. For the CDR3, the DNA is TGCGCCAGCAGTCGGGCTATTCAGGGGGCGCAGACTGAAGCTTTCTTT.

The CDR3 protein is CASSETGRSNEQFF. For the CDR3, the DNA is TGTGCCAGCAGTGAAACAGGACGCTCCAATGAGCAGTTCTTC. The chain has TRBV2 and TRBJ2-1, with a possible D match to TRBD1 (5 bases). V lost 2 bases to trimming and J lost 6 bases, with 11 bases between them. The V gene's germline CDR1 is SNHLY and CDR2 FYNNEI. This CDR3 comprises 14 residues. The full variable domain, completed using reference TRBV2 and TRBJ2-1, is EPEVTQTPSHQVTQMGQEVILRCVPISNHLYFYWYRQILGQKVEFLVSFYNNEISEKSEIFDDQFSVERPDGSNFTLKIRSTKLEDSAMYFCASSETGRSNEQFFGPGTRLTVL.